The present T cell receptor (beta chain) was sequenced within a study of T cells after yellow fever vaccination. This clonotype was seen a few times. Template-switching 5'RACE yielded the TCR cDNA; a universal primer site and UMIs were added in the process. TCRdb independently ran MiXCR on the 5' RACE reads; one entry per CDR3 protein. This sample has hundreds of thousands of distinct CDR3 sequences, with roughly an eighth found just once. This TCR came from a man aged 30 to 45 who received the YFV17D yellow fever vaccine. Specimen: PBMCs, collected on the day of the yellow fever booster vaccination.

The CDR3 region is CASSPRGTLLGTGELFF. The CDR3 DNA sequence: TGTGCCAGCAGCCCCCGTGGCACTCTACTGGGCACCGGGGAGCTGTTTTTT. This chain joins TRBV7-8 and TRBJ2-2, with D unresolved. Trimming took off 5 bases at V and 4 bases at J, with 20 bases between the two ends. From germline, CDR1 is SGHVS and CDR2 FQNEAQ. The length of the CDR3 is 17 residues.